The 13 T cell receptor beta chains below come from one sample, sequenced in a study of brain T cells in children with intractable seizures. The sample's time point: blood from clinic visit 5 months post-surgery; TSC patient then seizure free. Profiled with immunoSEQ multiplex PCR; TCRdb holds only in-frame clones, not every one. The sample contains approximately 330,000 clones, more than 85% of which appear only once. The input for sequencing was peripheral blood, taken more than 4 months after surgery. The origin of the receptors is a boy under three years old with tuberous sclerosis and intractable seizures.

This chain joins TRBV5-8 and TRBJ1-2; no clear D gene. The CDR3 spans 12 residues. The V gene's germline CDR1 is SGHTS and CDR2 YDEGEE. The germline V and J ends were trimmed by 5 bases and 2 bases, with 7 bases remaining between them. The CDR3 nucleotides read TGTGCCAGCAGTTACAGAAACTATGGCTACACCTTC. Its protein product is CASSYRNYGYTF.

This chain links TRBV6-1 with TRBJ1-5; 9 bases match TRBD1. Germline CDR1 and CDR2: MNHNS and SASEGT. This CDR3 contains 16 residues. After removal of 2 bases from V and 7 bases from J, the junction contained 9 bases not matched to a gene. DNA of the CDR3: TGTGCCAGCAGTGAAAAGCCGGGACAGGGAGACCAGCCCCAGCATTTT. Protein sequence: CASSEKPGQGDQPQHF.

The rearrangement uses TRBV27 and TRBJ1-2; possibly TRBD1 for D (5 bases). CDR1 and CDR2 (germline): MNHEY, SMNVEV (reference sequence). Trimming took 6 bases from V and 3 from J, leaving 23 bases between them. The CDR3 sequence is 17 residues long. The CDR3: CASSPDSDLSSYYGYTF. CDR3 in DNA: TGTGCCAGCAGCCCCGACAGCGACCTGTCTTCGTACTATGGCTACACCTTC.

The chain carries TRBV9 and TRBJ2-2, with 8 bases aligning to TRBD2. This CDR3 has 15 residues. Per the germline V gene, CDR1 is SGDLS and CDR2 is YYNGEE. Unmatched junction bases numbered 8, after V lost 4 bases and J lost 6 bases. The CDR3 sequence: CASSPRTSPAGELFF. CDR3 DNA: TGTGCCAGCAGCCCCCGGACTAGCCCGGCCGGGGAGCTGTTTTTT.

The J gene is TRBJ2-1, the V gene TRBV27, with 8 positions matching TRBD2. The trim removed 2 bases at V and 1 base at J, leaving 4 bases unmatched. The CDR3 totals 16 residues. Germline-derived CDR1 and CDR2 are MNHEY and SMNVEV (reference sequence). The CDR3 DNA is TGTGCCAGCAGTTTACATCTAGCGGGTTCCTACAATGAGCAGTTCTTC. The encoded protein is CASSLHLAGSYNEQFF.

This rearrangement joins TRBV4-1 to TRBJ2-5; D may be TRBD2 (6 bases). Trimming cost V 1 base and J 7 bases, with 25 bases left between them. This CDR3 spans 18 amino acids. Germline loops: CDR1 MGHRA, CDR2 YSYEKL. CDR3 residues: CASSQVEGVVLSLWTQYF. CDR3 sequence (DNA): TGCGCCAGCAGCCAAGTGGAGGGAGTCGTTTTGTCGCTATGGACCCAGTACTTC.

J is TRBJ2-5 and V is TRBV5-1; 12 bases fit TRBD2. The CDR3 contains 16 residues. J gave up 4 bases and V 0 bases, and 4 bases lay outside the gene matches. Germline CDR1 is SGHRS and CDR2 is YFSETQ. CDR3 loop: CASSLAGLAGSETQYF. The CDR3 DNA follows: TGCGCCAGCAGCTTGGCCGGACTAGCGGGATCAGAGACCCAGTACTTC.

Comments on this clone: This may be a read error: a much more frequent sequence differs by one nucleotide. The chain employs TRBV7-9 and TRBJ1-3; tentative D call: TRBD1 (5 bases). The CDR3 is 15 amino acids. Deletions cut 6 bases from V and 4 bases from J, with 16 bases between. CDR1 and CDR2 from the germline V gene are SEHNR and FQNEAQ (reference sequence). CDR3 amino acids: CASSRTPSFGNTIYF. CDR3 in DNA: TGTGCCAGCAGTCGGACACCTTCTTTCGGAAACACCATATATTTT.

This sequence joins TRBV4-1 and TRBJ1-5; D perhaps matches TRBD1 (5 bases). The V end was cut by 4 bases, the J end by 4 bases, with 14 bases between. The CDR3 contains 15 residues. The germline CDR1 and CDR2 sequences are MGHRA and YSYEKL. Written as DNA, the CDR3 is TGCGCCAGCAGCCTGACGGGAGGGGAGAATCAGCCCCAGCATTTT. This gives the protein CASSLTGGENQPQHF.

The chain couples TRBV13 to TRBJ2-3; D call uncertain. The CDR3 spans 15 residues. Trimming cost V 5 bases and J 4 bases, with 16 bases left between them. CDR1 is PRHDT and CDR2 is FYEKMQ in the germline V gene (reference sequence). The CDR3 DNA reads TGTGCCAGCAGCCAAACATCCGGGTATGCAGATACGCAGTATTTT. This gives the protein CASSQTSGYADTQYF.

The J gene is TRBJ2-7, the V gene TRBV27, with TRBD2 matching 9 bases. Trimming at V came to 0 bases and at J to 0 bases, leaving 9 bases not matched to a gene. The length of the CDR3 is 18 residues. Germline assignment: CDR1 MNHEY and CDR2 SMNVEV (reference sequence). The CDR3 sequence is CASSLSNRPSGDSYEQYF. Here the CDR3 DNA reads TGTGCCAGCAGTTTATCGAATCGCCCTAGCGGGGACTCCTACGAGCAGTACTTC.

The J gene is TRBJ2-3, the V gene TRBV6-5, with a tentative D call TRBD2 (5 bases). The V end lost 6 bases, the J end lost 7 bases, and 20 bases lay between the germline ends. There are 15 residues in the CDR3. CDR1 is MNHEY, CDR2 SVGAGI, per germline. The CDR3: CASRMGDSPLNTQYF. DNA for the CDR3: TGTGCCAGCAGGATGGGAGACTCGCCCTTAAATACGCAGTATTTT.

The CDR3, as DNA: TGTGCCACCAGCGGGTCGGGACAGGGGAGCAATGAGCAGTTCTTC. Amino acid sequence: CATSGSGQGSNEQFF. V is TRBV24-1 and J is TRBJ2-1, with 10 bases lining up with TRBD1. After removal of 7 bases from V and 6 bases from J, the junction contained 8 bases not matched to a gene. The CDR3 is 15 residues long. Germline V gives CDR1 KGHDR, CDR2 SFDVKD.